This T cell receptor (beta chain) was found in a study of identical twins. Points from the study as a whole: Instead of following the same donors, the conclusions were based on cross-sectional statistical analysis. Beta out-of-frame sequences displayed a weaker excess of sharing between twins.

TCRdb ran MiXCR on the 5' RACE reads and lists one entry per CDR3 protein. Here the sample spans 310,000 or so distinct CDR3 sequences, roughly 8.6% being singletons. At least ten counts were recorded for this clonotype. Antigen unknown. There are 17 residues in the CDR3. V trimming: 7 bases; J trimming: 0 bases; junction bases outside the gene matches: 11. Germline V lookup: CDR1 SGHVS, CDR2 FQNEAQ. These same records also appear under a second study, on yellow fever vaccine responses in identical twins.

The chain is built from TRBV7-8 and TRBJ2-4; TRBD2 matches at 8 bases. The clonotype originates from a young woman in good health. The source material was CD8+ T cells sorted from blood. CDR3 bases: TGTGCCAGCATGGGAGCGGGGGCTTTGGCAGCCAAAAACATTCAGTACTTC. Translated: CASMGAGALAAKNIQYF.